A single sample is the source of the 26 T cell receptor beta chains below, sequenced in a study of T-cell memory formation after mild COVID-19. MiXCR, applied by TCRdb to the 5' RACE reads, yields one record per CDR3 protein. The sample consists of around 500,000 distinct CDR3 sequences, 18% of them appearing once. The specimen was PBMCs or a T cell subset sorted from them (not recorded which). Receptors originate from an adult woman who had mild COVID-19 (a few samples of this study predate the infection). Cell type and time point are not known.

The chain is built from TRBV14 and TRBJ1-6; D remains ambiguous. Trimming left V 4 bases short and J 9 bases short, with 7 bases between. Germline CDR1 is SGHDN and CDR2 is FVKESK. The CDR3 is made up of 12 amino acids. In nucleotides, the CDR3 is TGTGCCAGCAGCCCCAGCGGTTCACCCCTCCACTTT. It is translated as CASSPSGSPLHF.

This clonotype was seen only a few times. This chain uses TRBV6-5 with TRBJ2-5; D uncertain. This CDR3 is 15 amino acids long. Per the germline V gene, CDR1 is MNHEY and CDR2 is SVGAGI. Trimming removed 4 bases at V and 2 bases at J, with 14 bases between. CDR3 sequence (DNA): TGTGCCAGCAGTTTCTCCTCGACCCGACAAGAGACCCAGTACTTC. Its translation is CASSFSSTRQETQYF.

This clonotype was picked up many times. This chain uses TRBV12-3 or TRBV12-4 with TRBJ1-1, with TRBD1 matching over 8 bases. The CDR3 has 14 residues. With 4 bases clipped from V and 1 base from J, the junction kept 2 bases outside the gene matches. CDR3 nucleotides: TGTGCCAGCAGTTGGACAGGGTCGAACACTGAAGCTTTCTTT. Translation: CASSWTGSNTEAFF.

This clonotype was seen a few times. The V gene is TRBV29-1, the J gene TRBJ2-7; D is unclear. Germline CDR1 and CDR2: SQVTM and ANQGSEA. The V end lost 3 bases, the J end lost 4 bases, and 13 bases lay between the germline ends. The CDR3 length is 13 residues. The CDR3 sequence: CSVDFDGAYEQYF. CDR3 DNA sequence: TGCAGCGTTGATTTCGACGGAGCTTACGAGCAGTACTTC.

CDR3 in amino acids: CASSKNLQLLNTEAFF. The CDR3 nucleotides read TGTGCCAGCAGTAAAAATTTACAGTTGTTGAACACTGAAGCTTTCTTT. The chain has TRBV6-5 and TRBJ1-1; no definite D call. CDR3 length equals 16 residues. V dropped 5 bases and J dropped 0 bases, with 16 bases sitting between them. Germline V lookup: CDR1 MNHEY, CDR2 SVGAGI.

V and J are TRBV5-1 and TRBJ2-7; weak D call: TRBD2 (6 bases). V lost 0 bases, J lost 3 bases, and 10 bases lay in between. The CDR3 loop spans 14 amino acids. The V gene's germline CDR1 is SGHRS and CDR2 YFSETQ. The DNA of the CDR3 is TGCGCCAGCAGCTTGGGCCGCGGGGTCTACGAGCAGTACTTC. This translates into CASSLGRGVYEQYF.

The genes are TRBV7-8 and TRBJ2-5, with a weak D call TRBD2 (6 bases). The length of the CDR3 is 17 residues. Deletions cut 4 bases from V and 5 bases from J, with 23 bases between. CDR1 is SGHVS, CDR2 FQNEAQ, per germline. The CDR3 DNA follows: TGTGCCAGCAGCTCTAGGAGGGGAGCCGCCCTCGGGGAGACCCAGTACTTC. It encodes CASSSRRGAALGETQYF.

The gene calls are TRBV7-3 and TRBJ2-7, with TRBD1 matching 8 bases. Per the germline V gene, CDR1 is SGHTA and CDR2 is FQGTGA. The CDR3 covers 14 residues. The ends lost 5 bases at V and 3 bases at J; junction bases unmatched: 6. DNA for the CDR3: TGTGCCAGCAGCGTGACAGGGGCCGACTACGAGCAGTACTTC. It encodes CASSVTGADYEQYF.

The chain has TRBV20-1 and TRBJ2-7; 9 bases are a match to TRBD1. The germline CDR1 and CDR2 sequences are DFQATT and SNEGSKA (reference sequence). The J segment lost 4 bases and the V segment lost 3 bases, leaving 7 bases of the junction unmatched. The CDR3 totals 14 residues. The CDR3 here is CSARSGTGIYEQYF. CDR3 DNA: TGCAGTGCTAGGTCCGGGACAGGGATTTACGAGCAGTACTTC.

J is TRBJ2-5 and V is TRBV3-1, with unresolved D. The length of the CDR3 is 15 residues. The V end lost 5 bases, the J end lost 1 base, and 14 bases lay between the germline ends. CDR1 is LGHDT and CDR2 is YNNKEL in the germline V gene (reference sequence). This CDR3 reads CASSAAGLIQETQYF. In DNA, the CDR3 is TGTGCCAGCAGCGCGGCTGGGCTGATCCAAGAGACCCAGTACTTC.

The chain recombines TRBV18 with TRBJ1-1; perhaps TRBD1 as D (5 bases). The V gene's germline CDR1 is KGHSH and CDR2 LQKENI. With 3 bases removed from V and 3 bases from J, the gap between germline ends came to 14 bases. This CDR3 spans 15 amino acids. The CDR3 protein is CASSPNQGSDTEAFF. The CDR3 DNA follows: TGTGCCAGCTCACCGAATCAGGGAAGTGACACTGAAGCTTTCTTT. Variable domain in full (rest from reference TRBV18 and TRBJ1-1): NAGVMQNPRHLVRRRGQEARLRCSPMKGHSHVYWYRQLPEEGLKFMVYLQKENIIDESGMPKERFSAEFPKEGPSILRIQQVVRGDSAAYFCASSPNQGSDTEAFFGQGTRLTVV.

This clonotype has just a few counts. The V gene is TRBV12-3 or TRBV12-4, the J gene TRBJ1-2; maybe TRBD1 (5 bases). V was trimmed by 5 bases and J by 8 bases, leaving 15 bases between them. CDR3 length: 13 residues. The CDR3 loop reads CASSTPGLRGYTF. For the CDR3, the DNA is TGTGCCAGCAGTACCCCAGGGCTCCGCGGCTACACCTTC.

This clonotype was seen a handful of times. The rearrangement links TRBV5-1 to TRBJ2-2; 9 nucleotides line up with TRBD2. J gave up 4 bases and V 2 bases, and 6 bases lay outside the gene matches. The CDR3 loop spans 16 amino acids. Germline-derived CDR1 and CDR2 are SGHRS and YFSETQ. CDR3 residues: CASSLLAGDSTGELFF. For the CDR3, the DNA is TGCGCCAGCAGCTTATTAGCGGGAGATTCCACCGGGGAGCTGTTTTTT.

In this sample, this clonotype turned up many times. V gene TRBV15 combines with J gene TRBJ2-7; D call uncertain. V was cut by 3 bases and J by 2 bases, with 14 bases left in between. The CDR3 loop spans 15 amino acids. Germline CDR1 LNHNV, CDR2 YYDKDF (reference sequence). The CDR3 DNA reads TGTGCCACCAGCAGTGGCCGGCAGCGACCCTACGAGCAGTACTTC. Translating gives CATSSGRQRPYEQYF.

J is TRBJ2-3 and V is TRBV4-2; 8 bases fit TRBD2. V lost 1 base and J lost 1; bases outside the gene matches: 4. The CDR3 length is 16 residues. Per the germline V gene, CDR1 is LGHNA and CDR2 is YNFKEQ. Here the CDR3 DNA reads TGTGCCAGCAGCCAAGGCAGCGGGGGAGGCACAGATACGCAGTATTTT. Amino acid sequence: CASSQGSGGGTDTQYF.

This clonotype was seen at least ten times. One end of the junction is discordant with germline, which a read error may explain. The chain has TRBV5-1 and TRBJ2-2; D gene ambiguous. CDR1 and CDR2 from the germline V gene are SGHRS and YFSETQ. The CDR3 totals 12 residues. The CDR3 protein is CASSLDGGELFF. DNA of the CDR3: TGTGCCAGCAGCTTGGATGGCGGGGAGCTGTTTTTT. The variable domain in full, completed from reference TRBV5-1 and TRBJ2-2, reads KAGVTQTPRYLIKTRGQQVTLSCSPISGHRSVSWYQQTPGQGLQFLFEYFSETQRNKGNFPGRFSGRQFSNSRSEMNVSTLELGDSALYLCASSLDGGELFFGEGSRLTVL.

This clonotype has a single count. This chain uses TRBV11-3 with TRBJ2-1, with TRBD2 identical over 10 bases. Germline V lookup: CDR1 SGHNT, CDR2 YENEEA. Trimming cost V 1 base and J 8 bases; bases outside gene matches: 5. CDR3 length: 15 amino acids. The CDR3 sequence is CASSLVAGGHHEQFF. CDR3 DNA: TGTGCCAGCAGCTTAGTAGCGGGAGGTCACCATGAGCAGTTCTTC.

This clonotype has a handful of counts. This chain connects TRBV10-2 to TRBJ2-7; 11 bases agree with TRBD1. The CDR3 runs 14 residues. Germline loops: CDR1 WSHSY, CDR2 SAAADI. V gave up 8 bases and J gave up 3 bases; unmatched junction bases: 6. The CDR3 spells CASAPGQGVYEQYF. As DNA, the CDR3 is TGCGCCAGCGCGCCGGGACAGGGGGTCTACGAGCAGTACTTC.

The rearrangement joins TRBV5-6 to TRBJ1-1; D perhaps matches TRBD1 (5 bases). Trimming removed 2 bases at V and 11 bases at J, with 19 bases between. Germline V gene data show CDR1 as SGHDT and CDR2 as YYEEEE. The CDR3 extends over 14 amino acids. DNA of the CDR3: TGTGCCAGCAGCTTCCGCCTCGACGGGACGAAGGCTTTCTTT. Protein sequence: CASSFRLDGTKAFF.

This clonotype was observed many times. CDR3: CASSSARQGADYNEQFF. For the CDR3, the DNA is TGTGCCAGCAGCTCGGCGAGACAGGGGGCGGACTACAATGAGCAGTTCTTC. This rearrangement joins TRBV7-9 to TRBJ2-1; the match to TRBD1 covers 10 bases. CDR1 and CDR2 from the germline V gene are SEHNR and FQNEAQ (reference sequence). The CDR3 totals 17 residues. After removal of 4 bases from V and 3 bases from J, the junction contained 9 bases not matched to a gene.

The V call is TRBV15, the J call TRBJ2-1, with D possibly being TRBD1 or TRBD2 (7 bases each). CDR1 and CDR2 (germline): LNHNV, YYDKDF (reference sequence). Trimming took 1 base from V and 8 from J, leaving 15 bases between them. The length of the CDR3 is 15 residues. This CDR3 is CATSRGQGGRDEQFF. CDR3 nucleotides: TGTGCCACCAGCAGAGGTCAGGGGGGGCGTGATGAGCAGTTCTTC.

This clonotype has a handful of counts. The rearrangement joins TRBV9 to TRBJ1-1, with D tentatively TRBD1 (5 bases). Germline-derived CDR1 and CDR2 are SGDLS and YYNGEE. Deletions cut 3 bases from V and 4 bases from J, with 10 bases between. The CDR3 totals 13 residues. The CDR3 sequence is CASSGGVGTEAFF. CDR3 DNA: TGTGCCAGCAGCGGAGGGGTCGGCACTGAAGCTTTCTTT.

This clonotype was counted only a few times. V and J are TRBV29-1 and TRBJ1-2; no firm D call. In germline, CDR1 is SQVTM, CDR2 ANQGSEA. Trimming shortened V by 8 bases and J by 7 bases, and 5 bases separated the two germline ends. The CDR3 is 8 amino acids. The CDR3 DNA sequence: TGCAGCCCCGGTGGCTACACCTTC. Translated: CSPGGYTF.

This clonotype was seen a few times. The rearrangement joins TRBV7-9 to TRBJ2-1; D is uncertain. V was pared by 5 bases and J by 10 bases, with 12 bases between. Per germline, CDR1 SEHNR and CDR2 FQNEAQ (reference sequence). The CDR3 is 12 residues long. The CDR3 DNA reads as TGTGCCAGCAGCCCCGGTATCCTAGAGCAGTTCTTC. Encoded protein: CASSPGILEQFF.

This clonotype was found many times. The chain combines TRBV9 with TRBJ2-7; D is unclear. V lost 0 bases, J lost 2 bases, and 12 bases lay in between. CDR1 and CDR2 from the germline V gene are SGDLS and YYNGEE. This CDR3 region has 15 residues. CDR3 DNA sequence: TGTGCCAGCAGCGTAGCGACGGAGAGTACCTACGAGCAGTACTTC. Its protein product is CASSVATESTYEQYF.

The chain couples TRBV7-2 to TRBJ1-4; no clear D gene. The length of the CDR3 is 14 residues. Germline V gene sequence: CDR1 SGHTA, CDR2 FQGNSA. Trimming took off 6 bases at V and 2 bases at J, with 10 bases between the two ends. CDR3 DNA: TGTGCCAGCAGTTCCCGTTCGACTAATGAAAAACTGTTTTTT. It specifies CASSSRSTNEKLFF.